The 29 T cell receptor beta chains reported below all come from one sample, sequenced in a study of graft-versus-host responses after intestinal transplantation. No cognate antigen is known for these TCRs. TCRdb's copy holds only in-frame clones and misses some; the assay was immunoSEQ multiplex PCR. The sample has roughly 90,000 clones, roughly 90% seen once. Here the sequenced sample was unstimulated CD4+ T cells sorted from spleen or lymph node cells, taken before transplant. The receptors here all came from a human donor who was the organ donor for an intestinal transplant.

This clone was observed a handful of times. The chain has TRBV30 and TRBJ2-4, with D possibly being TRBD2 (6 bases). This CDR3 spans 13 amino acids. CDR1 is GTSNPN and CDR2 is SVGIG in the germline V gene (reference sequence). Trimming removed 3 bases from V and 2 bases from J, with 8 bases in between. The CDR3 DNA reads as TGTGCCTGGAGGGGACTTCCCAAAAACATTCAGTACTTC. It is translated as CAWRGLPKNIQYF.

The chain carries TRBV9 and TRBJ2-1; the match to TRBD1 covers 7 bases. There are 15 residues in the CDR3. Germline V gene lookup returns CDR1 SGDLS and CDR2 YYNGEE. Trimming took 0 bases from V and 7 from J; bases not matched to a gene: 7. The CDR3 sequence is CASSVASHRGNEQFF. The CDR3 nucleotides read TGTGCCAGCAGCGTAGCGTCTCACAGGGGAAATGAGCAGTTCTTC.

The chain couples TRBV2 to TRBJ1-3, with 8 bases fitting TRBD1. This CDR3 spans 16 amino acids. V shed 0 bases, J shed 8 bases, and the junction held 9 bases outside the gene matches. Germline-derived CDR1 and CDR2 are SNHLY and FYNNEI. CDR3 loop: CASSEARDRGADTIYF. CDR3 coding DNA: TGTGCCAGCAGTGAAGCGAGAGACAGGGGAGCGGACACCATATATTTT.

The rearrangement uses TRBV25-1 and TRBJ1-6; TRBD1 aligns across 8 bases. The CDR3 runs 14 residues. The ends lost 6 bases at V and 10 bases at J; junction bases unmatched: 8. CDR1 is MGHDK and CDR2 is SYGVNS in the germline V gene. The CDR3 bases are TGTGCCAGCAGCTCGGACAGGGAGCCCTCACCCCTCCACTTT. Its translation is CASSSDREPSPLHF.

The chain has TRBV6-4 and TRBJ2-3; tentative D call: TRBD2 (5 bases). CDR3 length equals 15 residues. V lost 1 base and J 6 bases, leaving 14 bases between the germline ends. Germline V gene data show CDR1 as MRHNA and CDR2 as SNTAGT. The CDR3 sequence: CASSDWTRNRDTQYF. In DNA, the CDR3 is TGTGCCAGCAGTGACTGGACTCGTAATCGCGATACGCAGTATTTT.

A remark on this clone: Other DNA sequences in this sample translate to the same CDR3. The chain links TRBV5-1 to TRBJ2-3; 7 bases agree with TRBD2. After removal of 4 bases from V and 1 base from J, the junction contained 3 bases not matched to a gene. The CDR3 loop spans 14 amino acids. Germline CDR1 and CDR2: SGHRS and YFSETQ. CDR3 sequence reads: CASSLAGGTDTQYF. The CDR3 DNA reads TGCGCCAGCAGCCTTGCGGGGGGCACAGATACGCAGTATTTT.

The chain carries TRBV6-1 and TRBJ2-1, with 8 bases matching TRBD2. The germline V gene encodes CDR1 MNHNS and CDR2 SASEGT. The CDR3 has 16 amino acids. Trimming took 2 bases from V and 8 from J; bases not matched to a gene: 11. The CDR3 sequence: CASSEPGVSGAYEQFF. The CDR3 nucleotides read TGTGCCAGCAGTGAACCGGGGGTTAGCGGGGCCTATGAGCAGTTCTTC.

The chain couples TRBV25-1 to TRBJ1-4, with a weak D call TRBD1 (5 bases). The V end was cut by 1 base, the J end by 8 bases, with 17 bases between. Germline V gene lookup returns CDR1 MGHDK and CDR2 SYGVNS. CDR3 length: 16 amino acids. The CDR3 nucleotides read TGTGCCAGCAGTGAATCGGGAGGGGTTAGAAGGGAAAAACTGTTTTTT. The encoded protein is CASSESGGVRREKLFF.

The chain is built from TRBV12-5 and TRBJ2-1; 7 bases agree with TRBD1. Germline V gene sequence: CDR1 LGHNT, CDR2 FRNRAP. The V and J ends lost 5 bases and 9 bases, in that order; junction bases with no gene match: 7. The CDR3 is 13 amino acids. The CDR3 protein is CASGPDRASEQFF. Here the CDR3 DNA reads TGTGCTAGTGGTCCTGACAGGGCAAGTGAGCAGTTCTTC.

The rearrangement uses TRBV28 and TRBJ2-1, with 10 positions matching TRBD2. The germline V gene encodes CDR1 MDHEN and CDR2 SYDVKM. The CDR3 spans 15 residues. The ends lost 8 bases at V and 9 bases at J; junction bases unmatched: 13. CDR3 region: CASGRSGRGPSEQFF. CDR3 coding DNA: TGTGCCAGCGGGCGAAGCGGGAGGGGCCCAAGTGAGCAGTTCTTC.

The chain couples TRBV29-1 to TRBJ2-7; D is possibly TRBD1 (6 bases). CDR3 length: 12 residues. Germline loops: CDR1 SQVTM, CDR2 ANQGSEA. Trimming shortened V by 5 bases and J by 3 bases, and 11 bases separated the two germline ends. The CDR3 loop is CSVSGQRYEQYF. The CDR3 DNA reads as TGCAGCGTTTCTGGACAGCGCTACGAGCAGTACTTC.

The chain joins TRBV6-6 to TRBJ1-5; TRBD1 aligns across 9 bases. The CDR3 has 15 amino acids. The V gene's germline CDR1 is MNHNY and CDR2 SVGAGI (reference sequence). V lost 6 bases and J lost 6; bases outside the gene matches: 9. The CDR3: CASREGQGGVQPQHF. The CDR3 DNA reads TGTGCCAGCAGGGAGGGACAGGGAGGCGTTCAGCCCCAGCATTTT.

J is TRBJ2-7 and V is TRBV4-1; 10 bases line up with TRBD1. Germline V gene sequence: CDR1 MGHRA, CDR2 YSYEKL. Trimming took 2 bases from V and 3 from J; bases not matched to a gene: 13. This CDR3 spans 18 amino acids. The CDR3 DNA sequence: TGCGCCAGCAGCCAACCCATGGGGGGACAGGGGAAGGACTACGAGCAGTACTTC. This encodes CASSQPMGGQGKDYEQYF.

This clone was seen only once. The chain is built from TRBV6-1 and TRBJ1-4; 7 bases map to TRBD1. CDR3 length: 15 amino acids. Trimming cost V 6 bases and J 5 bases; bases outside gene matches: 9. Germline CDR1 and CDR2: MNHNS and SASEGT. CDR3 sequence reads: CASRTRQGINEKLFF. CDR3 bases: TGTGCCAGCAGGACAAGACAGGGAATAAATGAAAAACTGTTTTTT.

The chain has TRBV11-2 and TRBJ1-2; TRBD1 might be the D (5 bases). The germline CDR1 and CDR2 sequences are SGHAT and FQNNGV. The V end was cut by 2 bases, the J end by 6 bases, with 13 bases between. The CDR3 runs to 14 residues. CDR3 protein: CASSLNILTDGYTF. CDR3 coding DNA: TGTGCCAGCAGCTTAAATATTCTGACAGATGGCTACACCTTC.

This clone was detected only a few times. The chain combines TRBV4-2 with TRBJ2-5, with TRBD2 identical over 7 bases. J was trimmed by 1 base and V by 3 bases; bases with no gene match: 11. This CDR3 spans 17 amino acids. Germline CDR1 and CDR2: LGHNA and YNFKEQ. CDR3 nucleotides: TGTGCCAGCAGCCATTCCAAGGGTGGACTAGGCCAAGAGACCCAGTACTTC. This gives the protein CASSHSKGGLGQETQYF.

The chain carries TRBV19 and TRBJ2-1, with D possibly being TRBD2 (6 bases). The CDR3 consists of 17 residues. Germline CDR1 and CDR2: LNHDA and SQIVND (reference sequence). The germline V and J ends were trimmed by 1 base and 0 bases, with 13 bases remaining between them. The CDR3 spells CASSIGGGPSSYNEQFF. In DNA, the CDR3 is TGTGCCAGTAGTATAGGGGGAGGTCCAAGCTCCTACAATGAGCAGTTCTTC.

The chain employs TRBV6-6 and TRBJ1-2; TRBD1 might be the D (5 bases). The CDR3 runs to 15 residues. V gave up 6 bases and J gave up 6 bases, with 20 bases separating them. Germline V lookup: CDR1 MNHNY, CDR2 SVGAGI (reference sequence). CDR3 bases: TGTGCCAGCAGCTTAGTACAGAGGATAGGGGATGGCTACACCTTC. Its translation: CASSLVQRIGDGYTF.

V and J are TRBV21-1 and TRBJ2-7; the table's D gene call, TRBD2, was not cross checked with the DNA. TRBV21-1 is described as a pseudogene. There are 13 residues in the CDR3. The CDR3 bases are TGTGCCACCTCAGCGGGGGGGGCCTACGAGCAGTACTTC. Its translation is CATSAGGAYEQYF.

The chain carries TRBV15 and TRBJ2-3; a weak D match, TRBD1 (5 bases). The CDR3 is made up of 15 amino acids. The germline V gene encodes CDR1 LNHNV and CDR2 YYDKDF (reference sequence). Between the trimmed V and J ends, which lost 2 bases and 2 bases, there was a span of 11 bases. The CDR3, as DNA: TGTGCCACCAGCAGAACAGGATACTCCACAGATACGCAGTATTTT. It encodes CATSRTGYSTDTQYF.

The rearrangement links TRBV28 to TRBJ2-7; D is perhaps TRBD2 (5 bases). The germline CDR1 and CDR2 sequences are MDHEN and SYDVKM. The CDR3 is made up of 17 amino acids. The V and J ends lost 6 bases and 1 base respectively, with 22 bases between them. The CDR3 nucleotides read TGTGCCAGCAGGAGGGTTTTTTCCCTTCAAAATTCCTACGAGCAGTACTTC. This encodes CASRRVFSLQNSYEQYF.

The gene calls are TRBV20-1 and TRBJ2-7; D gene uncertain. The CDR3 is 11 amino acids. Germline-derived CDR1 and CDR2 are DFQATT and SNEGSKA (reference sequence). Trimming shortened V by 5 bases and J by 6 bases, and 11 bases separated the two germline ends. The CDR3 bases are TGCAGTGCTGAGCTGTTCTTCGAGCAGTACTTC. It translates to CSAELFFEQYF.

This clone has more than one count but fewer than ten. The J gene is TRBJ2-7, the V gene TRBV4-1; D may be TRBD1 (6 bases). CDR1 is MGHRA, CDR2 YSYEKL, per germline. V gave up 5 bases and J gave up 3 bases, with 20 bases separating them. There are 16 residues in the CDR3. As DNA, the CDR3 is TGCGCCAGCAGCAGATCCAGGGACACAGCGAGCTACGAGCAGTACTTC. Amino acids: CASSRSRDTASYEQYF.

To note about this clone: A read error may account for a junction end that differs from germline. This chain joins TRBV2 and TRBJ2-7, with D perhaps matching TRBD1 (7 bases). Germline lookup yields CDR1 SNHLY and CDR2 FYNNEI. This CDR3 contains 12 residues. The CDR3 region is CASISSVPRGVF. CDR3 nucleotide sequence: TGTGCCAGCATCTCTTCCGTGCCCAGGGGGGTCTTC.

This clone was counted between two and nine times. The CDR3 DNA is TGCGCCAGCAGCCCAACCGGTAACACCGGGGAGCTGTTTTTT. Residues: CASSPTGNTGELFF. The chain joins TRBV4-3 to TRBJ2-2; D is ambiguous. Per the germline V gene, CDR1 is LGHNA and CDR2 is YSLEER. The length of the CDR3 is 14 residues. V was clipped by 4 bases and J by 2 bases, with 8 bases between them.

The chain has TRBV5-4 and TRBJ2-7; D is perhaps TRBD2 (5 bases). Germline V gene sequence: CDR1 SGHNT, CDR2 YYREEE (reference sequence). CDR3 length: 15 residues. The V end lost 6 bases, the J end lost 3 bases, and 19 bases lay between the germline ends. The CDR3, as DNA: TGTGCCAGCATCCCCCCCGGGCGGGCCTACTACGAGCAGTACTTC. Amino acid sequence: CASIPPGRAYYEQYF.

The chain has TRBV2 and TRBJ1-5; 10 bases match TRBD1. The CDR3 length is 14 residues. Per the germline V gene, CDR1 is SNHLY and CDR2 is FYNNEI. V trimming: 7 bases; J trimming: 4 bases; junction bases outside the gene matches: 4. The CDR3 nucleotides are TGTGCCAGCAACGGACAGGGGGGTAATCAGCCCCAGCATTTT. Protein product: CASNGQGGNQPQHF.

The CDR3, as DNA: TGTGCCACCCGAGACTTTAGCAATCAGCCCCAGCATTTT. It translates to CATRDFSNQPQHF. This chain connects TRBV6-5 to TRBJ1-5; no definite D call. The germline gives CDR1 MNHEY, CDR2 SVGAGI. The CDR3 sequence is 13 residues long. The germline V and J ends were trimmed by 10 bases and 0 bases, with 10 bases remaining between them.

The rearrangement links TRBV30 to TRBJ1-1; 9 nucleotides align to TRBD1. In germline, CDR1 is GTSNPN, CDR2 SVGIG (reference sequence). The CDR3 extends over 16 amino acids. V trimming: 3 bases; J trimming: 1 base; junction bases outside the gene matches: 9. The CDR3 here is CAWRTGGWNGNTEAFF. Written as DNA, the CDR3 is TGTGCCTGGAGAACAGGGGGCTGGAACGGGAACACTGAAGCTTTCTTT. The variable domain in full, with the rest retrieved from reference TRBV30 and TRBJ1-1, is SQTIHQWPATLVQPVGSPLSLECTVEGTSNPNLYWYRQAAGRGLQLLFYSVGIGQISSEVPQNLSASRPQDRQFILSSKKLLLSDSGFYLCAWRTGGWNGNTEAFFGQGTRLTVV.